Included here is one T cell receptor (beta chain) sequence, with context. Its antigen remains unidentified. This CDR3 is built from 13 residues. V shed 7 bases and J shed 1 base, with 13 bases lying between them. CDR1 and CDR2 from the germline V gene are SQVTM and ANQGSEA. The data stem from a study of long-term antiretroviral therapy in people with HIV. Study-level points and caveats: Subsequent to ART, diversity was augmented yet persisted below that of transplant donor controls.

Survey level was the resolution at which the v3.0 immunoSEQ assay ran. The assay was immunoSEQ multiplex PCR, and TCRdb's table has in-frame clones only and misses some. The repertoire holds 25,000 to 30,000 clones, approximately 85% seen once, with 8% to 9% in the top ten. The sample here was unsorted PBMCs, taken 3 years after starting antiretroviral therapy. The receptor was derived from a man aged 35 to 55 with HIV. The chain recombines TRBV29-1 with TRBJ1-1; no firm D call. CDR3 bases: TGCAGCGGGACGGCCATGGGGAACACTGAAGCTTTCTTT. It specifies CSGTAMGNTEAFF. Together with reference TRBV29-1 and TRBJ1-1, the CDR3 gives the full variable domain: SAVISQKPSRDICQRGTSLTIQCQVDSQVTMMFWYRQQPGQSLTLIATANQGSEATYESGFVIDKFPISRPNLTFSTLTVSNMSPEDSSIYLCSGTAMGNTEAFFGQGTRLTVV.